The entry that follows covers one T cell receptor (beta chain) sequence. The assay was immunoSEQ multiplex PCR, and TCRdb's table has in-frame clones only and misses some. Of just under 65,000 clones detected, approximately 95% appear once; the ten largest clones hold more than 0.35%. The entry originates in a study of brain T cells in children with intractable seizures. The germline V gene encodes CDR1 SGHVS and CDR2 FQNEAQ. Between the trimmed V and J ends, which lost 0 bases and 3 bases, there was a span of 6 bases. The CDR3 sequence is 14 residues long. Sequenced here: peripheral blood, sampled at surgery. The receptor was isolated from a boy younger than two with focal cortical dysplasia and intractable seizures. The chain uses TRBV7-8 and TRBJ1-5; D remains unclear. CDR3 coding DNA: TGTGCCAGCAGCTTAGCAGGTAACAATCAGCCCCAGCATTTT. Encoded protein: CASSLAGNNQPQHF.